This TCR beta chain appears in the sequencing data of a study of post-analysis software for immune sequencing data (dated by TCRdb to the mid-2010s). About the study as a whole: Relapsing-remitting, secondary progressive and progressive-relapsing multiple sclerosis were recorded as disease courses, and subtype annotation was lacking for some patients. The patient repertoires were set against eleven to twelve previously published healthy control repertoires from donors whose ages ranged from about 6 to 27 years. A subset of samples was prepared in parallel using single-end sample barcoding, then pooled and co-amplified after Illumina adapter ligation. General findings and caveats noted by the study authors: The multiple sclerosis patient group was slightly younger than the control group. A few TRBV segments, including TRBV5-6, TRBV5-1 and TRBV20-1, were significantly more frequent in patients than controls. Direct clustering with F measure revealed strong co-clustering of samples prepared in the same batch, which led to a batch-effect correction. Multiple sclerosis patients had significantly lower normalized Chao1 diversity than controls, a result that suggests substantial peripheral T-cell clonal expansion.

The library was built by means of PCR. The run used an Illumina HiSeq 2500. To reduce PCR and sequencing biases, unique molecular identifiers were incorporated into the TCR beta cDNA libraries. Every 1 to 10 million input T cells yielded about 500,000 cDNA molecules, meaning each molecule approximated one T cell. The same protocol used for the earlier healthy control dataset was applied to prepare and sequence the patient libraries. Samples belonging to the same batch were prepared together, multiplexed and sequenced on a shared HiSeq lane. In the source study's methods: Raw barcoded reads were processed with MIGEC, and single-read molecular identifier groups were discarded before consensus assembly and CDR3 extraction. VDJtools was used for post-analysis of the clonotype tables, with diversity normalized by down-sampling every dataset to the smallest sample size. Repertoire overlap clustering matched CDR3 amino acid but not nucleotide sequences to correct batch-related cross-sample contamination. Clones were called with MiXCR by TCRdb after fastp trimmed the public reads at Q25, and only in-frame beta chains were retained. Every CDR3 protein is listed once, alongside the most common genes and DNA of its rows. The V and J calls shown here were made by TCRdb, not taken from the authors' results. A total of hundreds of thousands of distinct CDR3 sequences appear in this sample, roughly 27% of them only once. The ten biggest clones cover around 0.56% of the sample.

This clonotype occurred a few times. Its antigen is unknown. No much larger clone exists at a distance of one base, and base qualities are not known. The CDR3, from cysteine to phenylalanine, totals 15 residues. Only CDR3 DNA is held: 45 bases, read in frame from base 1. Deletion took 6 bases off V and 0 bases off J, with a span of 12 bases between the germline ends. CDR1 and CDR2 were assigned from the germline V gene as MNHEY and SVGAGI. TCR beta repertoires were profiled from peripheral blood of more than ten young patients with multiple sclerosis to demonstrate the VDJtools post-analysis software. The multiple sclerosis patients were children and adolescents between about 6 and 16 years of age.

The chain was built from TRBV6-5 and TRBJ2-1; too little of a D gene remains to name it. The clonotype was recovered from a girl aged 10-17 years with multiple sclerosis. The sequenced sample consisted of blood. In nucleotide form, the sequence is TGTGCCAGCAGCGTAATGACCGGCTCCTACAATGAGCAGTTCTTC. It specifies CASSVMTGSYNEQFF.